A selection of T cell receptor beta chains follows, all from one sample in a study of T-cell memory formation after mild COVID-19. One entry per CDR3 protein results from TCRdb running MiXCR on the 5' RACE reads. Of roughly 140,000 distinct CDR3 sequences in the sample, more than 13% were seen once. Sequenced input: PBMCs or a T cell subset sorted from them (not recorded which). Receptor source: an adult woman who had mild COVID-19 (a few samples of this study predate the infection). Cell type and time point are not known. Both conserved end residues are part of each CDR3. Each record gives: V gene, J gene, clone size, D gene, CDR3 protein, CDR3 DNA. D genes are given only for firm matches. Expanded clones are given a class, and other clones once, few, many or no size at all.

v_call: TRBV27
j_call: TRBJ2-5
clone_size: few
d_call: -
cdr3_aa: CASSLSIHPREREETQYF
cdr3_nt: TGTGCCAGCAGTTTATCGATCCACCCCAGAGAAAGGGAGGAGACCCAGTACTTC

v_call: TRBV9
j_call: TRBJ2-1
clone_size: -
d_call: TRBD2
cdr3_aa: CASSVVDSLGEGQFF
cdr3_nt: TGTGCCAGCAGCGTAGTGGATTCATTAGGGGAGGGGCAGTTCTTC

v_call: TRBV27
j_call: TRBJ1-1
clone_size: -
d_call: -
cdr3_aa: CASSFFGNTEAFF
cdr3_nt: TGTGCCAGCAGTTTTTTCGGCAACACTGAAGCTTTCTTT

v_call: TRBV7-3
j_call: TRBJ2-3
clone_size: -
d_call: TRBD2
cdr3_aa: CASSFSGGPDTQYF
cdr3_nt: TGTGCCAGCAGCTTTAGCGGGGGCCCAGATACGCAGTATTTT

v_call: TRBV5-1
j_call: TRBJ2-2
clone_size: few
d_call: -
cdr3_aa: CASSLVPRELGTGELFF
cdr3_nt: TGCGCCAGCAGCTTGGTCCCCAGGGAGTTAGGGACCGGGGAGCTGTTTTTT

v_call: TRBV15
j_call: TRBJ2-3
clone_size: -
d_call: -
cdr3_aa: CATLSHTDTQYF
cdr3_nt: TGTGCCACCCTTAGCCATACAGATACGCAGTATTTT

v_call: TRBV20-1
j_call: TRBJ1-4
clone_size: few
d_call: -
cdr3_aa: CSAAMALTDDATNEKLFF
cdr3_nt: TGCAGTGCGGCCATGGCGTTGACAGACGATGCAACTAATGAAAAACTGTTTTTT

v_call: TRBV9
j_call: TRBJ2-7
clone_size: -
d_call: TRBD2
cdr3_aa: CASSVGSSGTYEQYF
cdr3_nt: TGTGCCAGCAGCGTAGGGTCTAGCGGGACCTACGAGCAGTACTTC

v_call: TRBV6-5
j_call: TRBJ1-2
clone_size: -
d_call: -
cdr3_aa: CASSAHRNGYTF
cdr3_nt: TGTGCCAGCAGTGCCCACAGGAATGGCTACACCTTC

v_call: TRBV9
j_call: TRBJ1-1
clone_size: few
d_call: -
cdr3_aa: CASSGGGAHTEAFF
cdr3_nt: TGTGCCAGCAGCGGTGGGGGGGCGCACACTGAAGCTTTCTTT

v_call: TRBV9
j_call: TRBJ2-1
clone_size: -
d_call: TRBD2
cdr3_aa: CASSVASTGGLVPFKQFF
cdr3_nt: TGTGCCAGCAGCGTAGCGTCGACGGGAGGGCTGGTCCCTTTTAAGCAGTTCTTC

v_call: TRBV4-1
j_call: TRBJ1-5
clone_size: few
d_call: -
cdr3_aa: CASNPGMRGESNQPQHF
cdr3_nt: TGCGCCAGCAACCCCGGGATGCGAGGGGAGAGCAATCAGCCCCAGCATTTT

v_call: TRBV7-9
j_call: TRBJ2-1
clone_size: -
d_call: TRBD1
cdr3_aa: CASSSDRDHNEQFF
cdr3_nt: TGTGCCAGCAGCTCTGACAGGGACCACAATGAGCAGTTCTTC

v_call: TRBV6-5
j_call: TRBJ2-4
clone_size: -
d_call: TRBD1
cdr3_aa: CASSPFWRDRGNIQYF
cdr3_nt: TGTGCCAGCAGCCCCTTTTGGCGGGACAGGGGAAACATTCAGTACTTC

v_call: TRBV24-1
j_call: TRBJ2-3
clone_size: few
d_call: -
cdr3_aa: CATSDSVTDTQYF
cdr3_nt: TGTGCCACCAGTGATTCCGTCACAGATACGCAGTATTTT

v_call: TRBV12-3/TRBV12-4
j_call: TRBJ1-5
clone_size: few
d_call: -
cdr3_aa: CASSRGDSNQPQHF
cdr3_nt: TGTGCCAGCAGCCGAGGAGATAGCAATCAGCCCCAGCATTTT

v_call: TRBV10-3
j_call: TRBJ2-5
clone_size: -
d_call: TRBD1
cdr3_aa: CAISEPDRGHIPYQETQYF
cdr3_nt: TGTGCCATCAGTGAGCCGGACAGGGGGCACATCCCGTACCAAGAGACCCAGTACTTC

v_call: TRBV7-9
j_call: TRBJ2-7
clone_size: many
d_call: -
cdr3_aa: CASSVGPSSYEQYF
cdr3_nt: TGTGCCAGCAGCGTGGGACCGAGCTCCTACGAGCAGTACTTC

v_call: TRBV7-2
j_call: TRBJ1-2
clone_size: -
d_call: TRBD1
cdr3_aa: CASSPGDRDFYGYTF
cdr3_nt: TGTGCCAGCAGCCCCGGGGACAGGGACTTTTATGGCTACACCTTC

v_call: TRBV5-6
j_call: TRBJ1-4
clone_size: few
d_call: -
cdr3_aa: CASSCTLCSGVYNEKLFF
cdr3_nt: TGTGCCAGCAGCTGTACACTGTGTAGTGGTGTCTATAATGAAAAACTGTTTTTT

v_call: TRBV15
j_call: TRBJ2-7
clone_size: -
d_call: TRBD2
cdr3_aa: CATSSGGTPSYEQYF
cdr3_nt: TGTGCCACCAGCAGCGGGGGGACTCCTTCCTACGAGCAGTACTTC

v_call: TRBV7-9
j_call: TRBJ1-2
clone_size: -
d_call: TRBD1
cdr3_aa: CASSGHRGLGYGYTF
cdr3_nt: TGTGCCAGCAGCGGCCACAGGGGGCTGGGCTATGGCTACACCTTC

v_call: TRBV7-9
j_call: TRBJ2-1
clone_size: -
d_call: TRBD2
cdr3_aa: CASSSLAGRDNEQFF
cdr3_nt: TGTGCCAGCAGCTCCCTAGCGGGAAGAGACAATGAGCAGTTCTTC

v_call: TRBV14
j_call: TRBJ2-3
clone_size: -
d_call: -
cdr3_aa: CASSWVPTGDTQYF
cdr3_nt: TGTGCCAGCAGCTGGGTCCCAACGGGAGATACGCAGTATTTT

v_call: TRBV5-1
j_call: TRBJ2-7
clone_size: many
d_call: TRBD1
cdr3_aa: CASSLFGTENDEQYF
cdr3_nt: TGCGCCAGCAGCTTGTTCGGGACAGAGAACGACGAGCAGTACTTC

v_call: TRBV20-1
j_call: TRBJ2-3
clone_size: -
d_call: TRBD2
cdr3_aa: CSARELAAGTDTQYF
cdr3_nt: TGCAGTGCTAGAGAGCTAGCGGCCGGCACAGATACGCAGTATTTT

v_call: TRBV10-3
j_call: TRBJ2-7
clone_size: -
d_call: -
cdr3_aa: CAISPGEASSYEQYF
cdr3_nt: TGTGCCATCAGTCCAGGGGAGGCTAGCTCCTACGAGCAGTACTTC

v_call: TRBV5-1
j_call: TRBJ2-7
clone_size: -
d_call: TRBD1
cdr3_aa: CASSSGQGADEQYF
cdr3_nt: TGCGCCAGCAGCAGCGGACAGGGGGCAGACGAGCAGTACTTC

v_call: TRBV7-9
j_call: TRBJ2-7
clone_size: -
d_call: TRBD1
cdr3_aa: CASSNSSTGREQYF
cdr3_nt: TGTGCCAGCAGCAATTCTTCGACAGGGCGAGAGCAGTACTTC

v_call: TRBV5-1
j_call: TRBJ2-3
clone_size: -
d_call: -
cdr3_aa: CASSLWGETDTQYF
cdr3_nt: TGCGCCAGCAGCTTGTGGGGCGAGACAGATACGCAGTATTTT

v_call: TRBV6-6
j_call: TRBJ1-4
clone_size: few
d_call: -
cdr3_aa: CASGGGEKLFF
cdr3_nt: TGTGCCAGCGGGGGTGGGGAAAAACTGTTTTTT

v_call: TRBV20-1
j_call: TRBJ2-3
clone_size: -
d_call: -
cdr3_aa: CSARDGLFRIEERGDTQYF
cdr3_nt: TGCAGTGCTAGAGATGGGTTATTTCGAATTGAGGAACGAGGGGATACGCAGTATTTT

v_call: TRBV5-1
j_call: TRBJ2-6
clone_size: -
d_call: -
cdr3_aa: CASSLGPVLTF
cdr3_nt: TGCGCCAGCAGCTTGGGCCCGGTCCTGACTTTC

v_call: TRBV25-1
j_call: TRBJ2-7
clone_size: -
d_call: TRBD2
cdr3_aa: CASSPWGLAGGPYEQYF
cdr3_nt: TGTGCCAGCAGTCCCTGGGGACTAGCGGGAGGGCCCTACGAGCAGTACTTC

v_call: TRBV11-2
j_call: TRBJ2-7
clone_size: few
d_call: TRBD2
cdr3_aa: CASSLDRGLAGVYEQYF
cdr3_nt: TGTGCCAGCAGCTTAGATCGGGGACTAGCGGGAGTCTACGAGCAGTACTTC

v_call: TRBV19
j_call: TRBJ1-5
clone_size: many
d_call: -
cdr3_aa: CASSMDTGFQPQHF
cdr3_nt: TGTGCCAGTAGTATGGACACCGGGTTCCAGCCCCAGCATTTT